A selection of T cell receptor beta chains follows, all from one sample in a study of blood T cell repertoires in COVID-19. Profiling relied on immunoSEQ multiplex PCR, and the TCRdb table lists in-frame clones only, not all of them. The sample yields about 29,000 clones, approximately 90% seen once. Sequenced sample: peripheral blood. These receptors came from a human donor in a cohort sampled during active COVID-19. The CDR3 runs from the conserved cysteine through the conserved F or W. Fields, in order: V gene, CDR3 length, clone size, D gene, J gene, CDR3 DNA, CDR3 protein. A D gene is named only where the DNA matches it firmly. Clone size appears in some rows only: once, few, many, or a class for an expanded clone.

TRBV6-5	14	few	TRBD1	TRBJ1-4	TGTGCCAGCAGAGGACAGGGGGCAGTAGAAAAACTGTTTTTT	CASRGQGAVEKLFF
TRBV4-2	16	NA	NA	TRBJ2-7	TGTGCCAGCAGCCAAGTCTCGACAGGATTCCCTTACGAGCAGTACTTC	CASSQVSTGFPYEQYF
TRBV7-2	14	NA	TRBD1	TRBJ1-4	TGTGCCAGCACTCTCAGGGGGCGCGGAGAAAAACTGTTTTTT	CASTLRGRGEKLFF
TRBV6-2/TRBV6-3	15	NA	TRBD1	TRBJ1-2	TGTGCCAGCAGTTCCTGGACAGGGGGCGACTATGGCTACACCTTC	CASSSWTGGDYGYTF
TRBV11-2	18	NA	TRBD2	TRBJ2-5	TGTGCCAGCAGCTTAGACTCTCTAGCGGGGGGGCCGATGGAGACCCAGTACTTC	CASSLDSLAGGPMETQYF
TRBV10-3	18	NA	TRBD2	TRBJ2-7	TGTGCCATCAGTGGGCCAGGACTAGCGGGGGCCAACTTCTACGAGCAGTACTTC	CAISGPGLAGANFYEQYF
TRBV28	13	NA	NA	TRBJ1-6	TGTGCCAGCAGTTCCCCCCCAGGGAAACCCCTCCACTTT	CASSSPPGKPLHF
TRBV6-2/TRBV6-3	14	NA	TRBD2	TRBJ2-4	TGTGCCAGCAGTCAACTAGCGGTCATAAACATTCAGTACTTC	CASSQLAVINIQYF
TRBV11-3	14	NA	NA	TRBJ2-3	TGTGCCAGCAGCCCGGGACTCGGCACAGATACGCAGTATTTT	CASSPGLGTDTQYF
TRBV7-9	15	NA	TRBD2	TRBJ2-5	TGTGCCAGCAGCCTAAGGGGAGGGTTTGAAGAGACCCAGTACTTC	CASSLRGGFEETQYF
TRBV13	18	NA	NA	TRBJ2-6	TGTGCCAGCAGCTTAGGCCTAATTGCTAGCTCTGGGGCCAACGTCCTGACTTTC	CASSLGLIASSGANVLTF
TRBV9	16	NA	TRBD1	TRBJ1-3	TGTGCCAGCAGCGCGACAGGGGGCTTGGCTGGAAACACCATATATTTT	CASSATGGLAGNTIYF
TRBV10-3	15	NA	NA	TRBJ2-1	TGTGCCATCAGTGAGATAAAGGGGTATTACAATGAGCAGTTCTTC	CAISEIKGYYNEQFF
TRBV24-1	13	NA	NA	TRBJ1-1	TGTGCCACCAGTGAACCTGACAGCTTAGAAGCTTTCTTT	CATSEPDSLEAFF
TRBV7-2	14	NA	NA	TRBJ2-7	TGTGCCAGCAGCCCGACAGCCCCCCGCTACGAGCAGTACTTC	CASSPTAPRYEQYF
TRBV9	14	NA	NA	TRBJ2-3	TGTGCCAGCAGCGCGTCAGGGAGCACAGATACGCAGTATTTT	CASSASGSTDTQYF
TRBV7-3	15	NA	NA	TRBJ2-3	TGTGCCAGCAGCTTAATGGGTCTAGCAACAGATACGCAGTATTTT	CASSLMGLATDTQYF
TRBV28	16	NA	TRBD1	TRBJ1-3	TGTGCCAGCAGTCGGGACAGCCTTTCCTCTGGAAACACCATATATTTT	CASSRDSLSSGNTIYF
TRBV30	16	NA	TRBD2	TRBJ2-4	TGTGCCTGGAGTGTAGGTCTAGCGGGGAGCCAAAACATTCAGTACTTC	CAWSVGLAGSQNIQYF
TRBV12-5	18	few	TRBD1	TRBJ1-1	TGTGCTAGTGGTAGAACGACAGGGTATGGTGACATGAACACTGAAGCTTTCTTT	CASGRTTGYGDMNTEAFF
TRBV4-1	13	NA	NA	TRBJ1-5	TGCGCCAGCAGCCATTTACAGGGCCAGCCCCAGCATTTT	CASSHLQGQPQHF
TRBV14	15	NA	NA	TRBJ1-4	TGTGCCAGCAGCCAACCCCCGTTCCTTAGAGAAAAACTGTTTTTT	CASSQPPFLREKLFF
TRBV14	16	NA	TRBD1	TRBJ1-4	TGTGCCAGCAGCCCCCGGACAGGAGCAACTAATGAAAAACTGTTTTTT	CASSPRTGATNEKLFF
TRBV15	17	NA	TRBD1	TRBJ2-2	TGTGCCACCAGCTCCCGGGGCCGGGACAGGGTTCCCGGGGAGCTGTTTTTT	CATSSRGRDRVPGELFF
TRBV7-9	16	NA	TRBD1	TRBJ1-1	TGTGCCAGCAGCGCCCGGGACAGGGGGCGGAACACTGAAGCTTTCTTT	CASSARDRGRNTEAFF
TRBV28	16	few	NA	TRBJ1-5	TGTGCCAGCAGTCCAGGAGTGGGGGCAGGCAATCAGCCCCAGCATTTT	CASSPGVGAGNQPQHF
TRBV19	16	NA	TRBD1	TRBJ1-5	TGTGCCAGTAGTATAATGTGGACAGGGGGCAATCAGCCCCAGCATTTT	CASSIMWTGGNQPQHF
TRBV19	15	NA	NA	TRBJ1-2	TGTGCCAGTACCTTGGACGGGCAGGGAAACTATGGCTACACCTTC	CASTLDGQGNYGYTF
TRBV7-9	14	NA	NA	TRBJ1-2	TGTGCCAGCAGCTTAAACAGCCTTTCCTATGGCTACACCTTC	CASSLNSLSYGYTF
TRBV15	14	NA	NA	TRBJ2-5	TGTGCCACCAGCAGAGATGTGGGGCTTGAGACCCAGTACTTC	CATSRDVGLETQYF
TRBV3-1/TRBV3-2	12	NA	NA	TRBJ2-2	TGTGCCAGCAGTAAGAACACCGGGGAGCTGTTTTTT	CASSKNTGELFF
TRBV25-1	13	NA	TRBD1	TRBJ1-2	TGTGCCAGCAGTGGGACAGGGAGCTATGGCTACACCTTC	CASSGTGSYGYTF
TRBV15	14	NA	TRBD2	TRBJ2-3	TGTGCCACCAGCAGGGGGACTAGCGGCGATACGCAGTATTTT	CATSRGTSGDTQYF
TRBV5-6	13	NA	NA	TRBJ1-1	TGTGCCAGCAGCTTCACGAGGAACACTGAAGCTTTCTTT	CASSFTRNTEAFF
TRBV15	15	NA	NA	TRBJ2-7	TGTGCCACCAGCAGAGATCAGGGGCAGCCCTACGAGCAGTACTTC	CATSRDQGQPYEQYF
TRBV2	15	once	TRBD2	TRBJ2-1	TGTGCCAGCAGTGGGACTAGCGGGGACAGGAATGAGCAGTTCTTC	CASSGTSGDRNEQFF
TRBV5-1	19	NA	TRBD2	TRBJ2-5	TGCGCCAGCAGCTTGGCGCTAGCGGGGGGGCTAAGGTCTTCCGAGACCCAGTACTTC	CASSLALAGGLRSSETQYF
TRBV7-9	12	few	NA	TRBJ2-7	TGTGCCAGCAGCTCCGTAATATACGAGCAGTACTTC	CASSSVIYEQYF
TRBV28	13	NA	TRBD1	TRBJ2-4	TGTGCCAGCAGTTTAAACAGGGGAAACATTCAGTACTTC	CASSLNRGNIQYF
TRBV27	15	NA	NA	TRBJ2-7	TGTGCCAGCAGTTACAGGGAAGGGTCCTTCTACGAGCAGTACTTC	CASSYREGSFYEQYF
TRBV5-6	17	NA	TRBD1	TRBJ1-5	TGTGCCAGCAGCTTAACGACAGGTCAGGGGGGCAATCAGCCCCAGCATTTT	CASSLTTGQGGNQPQHF